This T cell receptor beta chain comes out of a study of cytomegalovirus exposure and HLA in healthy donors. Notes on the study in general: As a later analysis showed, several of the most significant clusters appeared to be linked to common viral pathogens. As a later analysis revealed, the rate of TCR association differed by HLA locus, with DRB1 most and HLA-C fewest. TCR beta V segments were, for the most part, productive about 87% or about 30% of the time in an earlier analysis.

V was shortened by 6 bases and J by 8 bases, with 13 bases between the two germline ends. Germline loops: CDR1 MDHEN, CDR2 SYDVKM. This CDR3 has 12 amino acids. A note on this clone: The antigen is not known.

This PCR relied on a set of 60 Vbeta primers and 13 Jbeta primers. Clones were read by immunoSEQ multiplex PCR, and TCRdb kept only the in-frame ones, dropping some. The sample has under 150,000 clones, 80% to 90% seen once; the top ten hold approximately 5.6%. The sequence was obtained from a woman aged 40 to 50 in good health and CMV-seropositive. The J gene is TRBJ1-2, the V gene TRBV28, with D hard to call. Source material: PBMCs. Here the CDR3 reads CASRAGSSGYTF. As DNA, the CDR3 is TGTGCCAGCAGGGCGGGGTCCTCGGGCTACACCTTC.